This T cell receptor (beta chain) was recovered during a study of T cells in Graves' hyperthyroidism and ophthalmopathy. Points from the study as a whole: Among thyroid clonotypes expanded above 0.001, most also appeared in blood.

Trimming cost V 6 bases and J 0 bases, with 18 bases left between them. Germline V gene data show CDR1 as KGHSH and CDR2 as LQKENI. The length of the CDR3 is 16 residues. Turning to this clonotype: Its antigen is unknown.

On the basis of clinical symptoms, serum thyroxine and TRAb, thyroid ultrasound and orbital computed tomography, diagnoses were made. PBMCs were derived from more than 8 ml fresh peripheral blood. From RNA transcripts, TCR beta CDR3 regions were amplified. First-round RT-PCR with HTBI primers amplified the TCR CDR3 region. TCRdb analysed the multiplex PCR reads with MiXCR anew, one entry per CDR3 protein. This table holds about 500,000 distinct CDR3 sequences, roughly a sixth found once. The chain uses TRBV18 and TRBJ2-7, with D perhaps matching TRBD1 or TRBD2 (5 bases each). This receptor was obtained from a woman between 25 and 40 years old with Graves' ophthalmopathy. Sequencing was carried out using blood. In DNA form, the CDR3 reads TGTGCCAGCTCGTCAGGGACCCATGCGGCCTCCTACGAGCAGTACTTC. Protein sequence: CASSSGTHAASYEQYF.